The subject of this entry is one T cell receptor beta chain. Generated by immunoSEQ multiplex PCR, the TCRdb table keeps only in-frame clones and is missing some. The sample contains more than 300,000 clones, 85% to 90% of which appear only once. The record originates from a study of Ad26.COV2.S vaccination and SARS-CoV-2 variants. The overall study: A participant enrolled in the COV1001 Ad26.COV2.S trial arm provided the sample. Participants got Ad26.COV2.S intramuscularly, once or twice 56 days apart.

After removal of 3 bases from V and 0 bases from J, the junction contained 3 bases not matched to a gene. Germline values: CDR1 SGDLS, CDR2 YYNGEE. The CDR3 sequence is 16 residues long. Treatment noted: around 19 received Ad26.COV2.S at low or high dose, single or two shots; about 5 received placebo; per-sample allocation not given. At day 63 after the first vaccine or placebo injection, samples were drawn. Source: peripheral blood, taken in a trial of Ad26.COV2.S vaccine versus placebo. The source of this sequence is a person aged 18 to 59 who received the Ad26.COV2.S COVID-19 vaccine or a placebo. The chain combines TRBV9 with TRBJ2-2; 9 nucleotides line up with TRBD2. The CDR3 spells CASSGAGGSNTGELFF. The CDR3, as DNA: TGTGCCAGCAGCGGAGCGGGAGGCTCGAACACCGGGGAGCTGTTTTTT.